The source of this T cell receptor beta chain is a study of cytomegalovirus exposure and HLA in healthy donors. Broader study findings: Presence/absence comparisons presumed near-even sequencing depth among donors. No immune exposure information besides CMV serostatus was available. Previous analysis showed most TCR beta V segments were productive about 90% or about 30% of the time.

PCR used 60 Vbeta primers and 13 Jbeta primers. Method: immunoSEQ multiplex PCR; TCRdb's copy keeps in-frame clones and lacks some. This sample has fewer than 150,000 clones, with approximately 80% found just once. Note on this clone: The target antigen is unknown.

Sequencing was done on a sample of PBMCs. The receptor was derived from a man between 50 and 59 years old in good health and CMV-seropositive.

The CDR3 sequence: CAISGDTLHRNYGYTF. In DNA form, the CDR3 reads TGTGCCATCAGTGGGGACACACTCCATCGGAACTATGGCTACACCTTC. The chain is built from TRBV10-3 and TRBJ1-2; tentatively, D is TRBD1 (6 bases). Trimming took off 4 bases at V and 2 bases at J, with 17 bases between the two ends. Germline values: CDR1 ENHRY, CDR2 SYGVKD. CDR3 length: 16 residues.